The next 24 T cell receptor beta chains were all read from a single sample in a study of CD8+ T cells in alopecia areata. Extracted RNA was reverse transcribed, and the resulting cDNA served as sequencing template. The protocol was immunoSEQ multiplex PCR, while the TCRdb copy is restricted to in-frame clones and leaves out a portion. The data show 150,000 to 200,000 clones, 60% to 70% seen once. Treatment here: oral pan-JAK inhibitor, 5-10 mg twice daily. The sequencing here drew on CD4+ T cells sorted from blood, taken at week 4, from a patient treated with tofacitinib. All receptors come from a human donor with alopecia areata.

This clone was seen only a few times. The rearrangement links TRBV2 to TRBJ1-5, with 9 bases lining up with TRBD1. J lost 3 bases, V lost 5 bases, and 2 bases had no gene match. The CDR3 contains 14 residues. The germline V gene encodes CDR1 SNHLY and CDR2 FYNNEI. CDR3 nucleotides: TGTGCCAGCAGTTGGACAGGGGACAATCAGCCCCAGCATTTT. Amino acid sequence: CASSWTGDNQPQHF.

This clone was detected a few times. V is TRBV5-5 and J is TRBJ1-2, with no clear D. CDR1 SGHKS and CDR2 YYEKEE come from the germline V gene (reference sequence). V was trimmed by 0 bases and J by 3 bases, leaving 15 bases between them. The CDR3 extends over 16 amino acids. CDR3 residues: CASSLGWASTDYGYTF. As DNA, the CDR3 is TGTGCCAGCAGCTTGGGATGGGCTTCGACGGACTATGGCTACACCTTC.

This chain links TRBV27 with TRBJ1-2; 7 nucleotides match TRBD1. Unmatched junction bases numbered 11, after V lost 3 bases and J lost 7 bases. The CDR3 totals 15 residues. The germline gives CDR1 MNHEY, CDR2 SMNVEV (reference sequence). CDR3 region: CASSFSRQGLGGYTF. Here the CDR3 DNA reads TGTGCCAGCAGTTTTAGCCGACAGGGTCTAGGTGGCTACACCTTC.

The chain carries TRBV5-1 and TRBJ2-5; weak D call: TRBD1 (6 bases). Per the germline V gene, CDR1 is SGHRS and CDR2 is YFSETQ. This CDR3 has 15 residues. V lost 1 base to trimming and J lost 3 bases, with 13 bases between them. CDR3 coding DNA: TGCGCCAGCAGCTTGTTGGGGGCGGAGAAAGAGACCCAGTACTTC. Translation: CASSLLGAEKETQYF. The full variable domain, its missing parts supplied by reference TRBV5-1 and TRBJ2-5, is KAGVTQTPRYLIKTRGQQVTLSCSPISGHRSVSWYQQTPGQGLQFLFEYFSETQRNKGNFPGRFSGRQFSNSRSEMNVSTLELGDSALYLCASSLLGAEKETQYFGPGTRLLVL.

CDR3 protein: CSVEGLSGTQYF. CDR3 bases: TGCAGCGTTGAAGGCCTCTCTGGAACCCAGTACTTC. V gene TRBV29-1 combines with J gene TRBJ2-5; D gene uncertain. The V end lost 1 base, the J end lost 8 bases, and 11 bases lay between the germline ends. CDR3 length: 12 amino acids. Germline assignment: CDR1 SQVTM and CDR2 ANQGSEA.

The chain has TRBV4-1 and TRBJ2-7, with D maybe TRBD2 (6 bases). The CDR3 has 15 residues. The V end was cut by 3 bases, the J end by 3 bases, with 15 bases between. CDR1 and CDR2 (germline): MGHRA, YSYEKL. The DNA for the CDR3 is TGCGCCAGCAGCCAGGAGGTCCTCGGGAGCTACGAGCAGTACTTC. This codes for CASSQEVLGSYEQYF.

This sequence joins TRBV7-9 and TRBJ1-2, with TRBD1 identical over 7 bases. The CDR3 has 13 residues. Trimming took 4 bases from V and 6 from J; bases not matched to a gene: 5. Germline loops: CDR1 SEHNR, CDR2 FQNEAQ (reference sequence). The CDR3 sequence: CASSSTQGDGYTF. In DNA, the CDR3 is TGTGCCAGCAGCTCCACTCAGGGGGATGGCTACACCTTC.

The chain couples TRBV30 to TRBJ2-2, with TRBD1 identical over 10 bases. With V trimmed by 0 bases and J by 4 bases, 2 bases remained unmatched. In germline, CDR1 is GTSNPN, CDR2 SVGIG (reference sequence). There are 15 residues in the CDR3. The CDR3 loop is CAWSVWTGGTGELFF. DNA for the CDR3: TGTGCCTGGAGTGTATGGACAGGGGGCACCGGGGAGCTGTTTTTT. Full variable domain (rest looked up from reference TRBV30 and TRBJ2-2): SQTIHQWPATLVQPVGSPLSLECTVEGTSNPNLYWYRQAAGRGLQLLFYSVGIGQISSEVPQNLSASRPQDRQFILSSKKLLLSDSGFYLCAWSVWTGGTGELFFGEGSRLTVL.

The chain uses TRBV11-2 and TRBJ1-4; unclear D gene. V dropped 6 bases and J dropped 4 bases, with 9 bases sitting between them. The CDR3 has 13 residues. The germline CDR1 and CDR2 sequences are SGHAT and FQNNGV. The CDR3 here is CASSSRVNEKLFF. DNA for the CDR3: TGTGCCAGCAGTAGCCGAGTTAATGAAAAACTGTTTTTT.

The table lists this clone with a few counts. The chain recombines TRBV29-1 with TRBJ1-1; D unclear. Germline CDR1 and CDR2: SQVTM and ANQGSEA. V gave up 2 bases and J gave up 11 bases, with 12 bases separating them. The CDR3 runs to 11 residues. CDR3 amino acids: CSVETLQRAFF. The CDR3, as DNA: TGCAGCGTTGAAACCTTACAGCGGGCTTTCTTT.

The chain has TRBV6-6 and TRBJ1-5; unclear D gene. In germline, CDR1 is MNHNY, CDR2 SVGAGI (reference sequence). Between the trimmed V and J ends, which lost 0 bases and 11 bases, there was a span of 11 bases. This CDR3 comprises 13 residues. This CDR3 reads CASSYSGETAQHF. As DNA, the CDR3 is TGTGCCAGCAGTTACTCCGGGGAGACGGCCCAGCATTTT.

This clone was recorded a few times. J is TRBJ2-3 and V is TRBV10-3; 8 bases line up with TRBD1. Losses at the gene ends were 2 bases for V and 3 bases for J; bases not matched to a gene: 10. The germline V gene encodes CDR1 ENHRY and CDR2 SYGVKD. The length of the CDR3 is 17 residues. CDR3 sequence (DNA): TGTGCCATCAGTGAGAGTGGGACCAGGGGGCTGACAGATACGCAGTATTTT. This translates into CAISESGTRGLTDTQYF.

The chain joins TRBV6-1 to TRBJ2-3, with 15 bases that match TRBD2. The V segment lost 2 bases and the J segment 0 bases; nucleotides outside the gene matches: 9. The CDR3 has 20 residues. Germline CDR1 MNHNS, CDR2 SASEGT. The CDR3 sequence: CASSERPGTSGGLSTDTQYF. CDR3 coding DNA: TGTGCCAGCAGTGAACGCCCTGGGACTAGCGGGGGGCTGAGCACAGATACGCAGTATTTT.

The V gene is TRBV11-2, the J gene TRBJ2-1, with D tentatively TRBD2 (6 bases). Germline V lookup: CDR1 SGHAT, CDR2 FQNNGV. Trimming cost V 4 bases and J 4 bases, with 17 bases left between them. There are 16 residues in the CDR3. CDR3 residues: CASSSRLAKVYNEQFF. The CDR3 nucleotides are TGTGCCAGCAGCTCCAGGCTAGCGAAAGTTTACAATGAGCAGTTCTTC.

This clone was detected only a few times. The same CDR3 can be traced to other DNA sequences in this sample. The rearrangement uses TRBV5-4 and TRBJ2-5; D uncertain. Trimming pared 3 bases from V and 5 bases from J, leaving 5 bases between. Per germline, CDR1 SGHNT and CDR2 YYREEE (reference sequence). The CDR3 runs 11 residues. The CDR3 spells CASSSQETQYF. CDR3 nucleotide sequence: TGTGCCAGCAGCTCCCAGGAGACCCAGTACTTC.

The chain links TRBV29-1 to TRBJ1-1; no firm D call. Germline V gene sequence: CDR1 SQVTM, CDR2 ANQGSEA. The germline V and J ends were trimmed by 7 bases and 6 bases, with 15 bases remaining between them. The CDR3 totals 12 residues. The CDR3 bases are TGCAGCGCGGCTCGTATTAGGGCTGAAGCTTTCTTT. The encoded protein is CSAARIRAEAFF.

For the CDR3, the DNA is TGTGCCTACAGCCGGACAGACAATTACAATGAGCAGTTCTTC. This translates into CAYSRTDNYNEQFF. The J gene is TRBJ2-1, the V gene TRBV30; a weak D match, TRBD1 (6 bases). This CDR3 is 14 amino acids long. V gave up 7 bases and J gave up 4 bases, with 17 bases separating them. CDR1 GTSNPN and CDR2 SVGIG come from the germline V gene (reference sequence). Full variable domain (outside the CDR3, taken from reference TRBV30 and TRBJ2-1): SQTIHQWPATLVQPVGSPLSLECTVEGTSNPNLYWYRQAAGRGLQLLFYSVGIGQISSEVPQNLSASRPQDRQFILSSKKLLLSDSGFYLCAYSRTDNYNEQFFGPGTRLTVL.

The chain is built from TRBV29-1 and TRBJ2-5; 7 bases match TRBD1. J gave up 5 bases and V 0 bases, and 9 bases lay outside the gene matches. Germline CDR1 is SQVTM and CDR2 is ANQGSEA. The CDR3 loop spans 15 amino acids. The CDR3 DNA sequence: TGCAGCGTTGAAGATCTTCAAAGGGGGCCGGAGACCCAGTACTTC. This encodes CSVEDLQRGPETQYF.

The V call is TRBV30, the J call TRBJ1-5; TRBD1 might be the D (6 bases). V lost 5 bases and J lost 4, with 12 bases in between. The CDR3 extends over 13 amino acids. Germline-derived CDR1 and CDR2 are GTSNPN and SVGIG (reference sequence). The CDR3 here is CAWGDTGNQPQHF. The CDR3 nucleotides are TGTGCCTGGGGAGATACAGGGAATCAGCCCCAGCATTTT. Using reference TRBV30 and TRBJ1-5 for the parts outside the CDR3, the full variable domain is SQTIHQWPATLVQPVGSPLSLECTVEGTSNPNLYWYRQAAGRGLQLLFYSVGIGQISSEVPQNLSASRPQDRQFILSSKKLLLSDSGFYLCAWGDTGNQPQHFGDGTRLSIL.

This clone appeared a few times. The rearrangement uses TRBV7-2 and TRBJ2-7, with D uncertain. Trimming removed 5 bases at V and 4 bases at J, with 9 bases between. The CDR3 sequence is 12 residues long. From germline, CDR1 is SGHTA and CDR2 FQGNSA. CDR3 sequence (DNA): TGTGCCAGCAGCCCGCTTGGGTACGAGCAGTACTTC. Protein sequence: CASSPLGYEQYF.

This clone was detected once. J is TRBJ2-7 and V is TRBV28, with 7 bases that match TRBD1. Germline V gene data show CDR1 as MDHEN and CDR2 as SYDVKM. The V gene end was trimmed by 2 bases and the J gene end by 4 bases; junction bases not matched to a gene: 8. The length of the CDR3 is 15 residues. The chain's CDR3 is CASSLPGDRSYEQYF. The CDR3 DNA reads TGTGCCAGCAGTTTACCCGGGGACAGAAGTTACGAGCAGTACTTC.

This clone was seen just once. This rearrangement joins TRBV5-1 to TRBJ2-5, with 7 bases matching TRBD2. The CDR3 covers 18 residues. Trimming took 6 bases from V and 4 from J; bases not matched to a gene: 21. Germline V lookup: CDR1 SGHRS, CDR2 YFSETQ. CDR3 protein: CASKNRGGGNERGETQYF. In DNA form, the CDR3 reads TGCGCCAGCAAAAACCGGGGCGGGGGAAATGAGCGAGGAGAGACCCAGTACTTC.

This clone was seen a handful of times. V gene TRBV4-3 combines with J gene TRBJ1-2; 10 bases fit TRBD1. This CDR3 has 14 amino acids. J lost 7 bases, V lost 3 bases, and 5 bases had no gene match. In germline, CDR1 is LGHNA, CDR2 YSLEER. The CDR3 loop is CASSHRDRGIGYTF. The CDR3 nucleotides read TGCGCCAGCAGCCACCGGGACAGGGGTATTGGCTACACCTTC.

This clone was counted a few times. The DNA for the CDR3 is TGTGCCAGCAGCTTAGTTGGGGGGAAAACAGATACGCAGTATTTT. It translates to CASSLVGGKTDTQYF. V is TRBV7-6 and J is TRBJ2-3; D perhaps matches TRBD2 (6 bases). CDR1 is SGHVS and CDR2 is FNYEAQ in the germline V gene. This CDR3 has 15 amino acids. The germline V and J ends were trimmed by 1 base and 3 bases, with 11 bases remaining between them.